What follows is one TCR beta chain and its context. The antigen is undetermined. Germline V lookup: CDR1 SGHDT, CDR2 YYEEEE. V dropped 5 bases and J dropped 3 bases, with 14 bases sitting between them. The CDR3 has 14 residues. The sample originates from a study of radiotherapy plus CTLA-4 blockade in lung cancer. Repertoires were generated with immunoSEQ multiplex PCR, while TCRdb's copy carries only in-frame clones and drops some. The table records about 110,000 clones, under 90% of them present only once. Study-wide points: Dynamics of early blood T cell clones, together with interferon-beta, were reportedly the best predictors of response.

Chemo-refractory metastatic non-small-cell lung cancer patients received focal radiation with ipilimumab CTLA-4 blockade. Sequences were derived from peripheral blood, sampled from a patient treated with radiotherapy plus ipilimumab. This chain joins TRBV5-6 and TRBJ2-5; D is unresolved. The clonotype was recovered from a human donor with non-small cell lung cancer that progressed on radiotherapy plus ipilimumab. Some clones in this sample may be carry-over from other donors' samples. The CDR3 protein is CASSGIWQKETQYF. For the CDR3, the DNA is TGTGCCAGCAGTGGAATCTGGCAGAAAGAGACCCAGTACTTC.